The present T cell receptor beta chain was sequenced within a study of neurological immune-mediated disorders. It was from 2 million PBMCs stored at -80 C that the unsorted libraries were obtained. This clonotype was seen at least ten times. The target antigen is unknown. Germline CDR1 SNHLY, CDR2 FYNNEI. Deletions cut 3 bases from V and 8 bases from J, with 8 bases between. CDR3 length: 13 amino acids. The cDNA was synthesized by 5'RACE incorporating 10-nucleotide random UMIs. MiXCR, applied by TCRdb to the 5' RACE reads, yields one record per CDR3 protein. The table has about 22,000 distinct CDR3 sequences, about 10% seen once; the top ten hold less than 25%. The study, taken as a whole, reports: No CDR3 amino acid sequences were shared by expanded clones across subjects, suggesting private repertoires in all groups. TCR clonal expansion peaked in HTLV-1-associated myelopathy patients and was lowest in multiple sclerosis patients.

This chain connects TRBV2 to TRBJ1-6, with D perhaps matching TRBD1 (5 bases). The sequenced material came from PBMCs. The TCR sequence derives from a woman in her fifties or sixties with HTLV-1-associated myelopathy (HAM/TSP). The CDR3 DNA reads as TGTGCCAGCAGTGACAGGGCGTATTCACCCCTCCACTTT. Residues: CASSDRAYSPLHF.